This T cell receptor beta chain originates from a study of vaccination effects on CD4 cells after COVID-19. V lost 4 bases, J lost 4 bases, and 6 bases stayed unmatched. Germline V gives CDR1 SGHRS, CDR2 YFSETQ. This CDR3 is built from 15 residues. Expansion of antigen-specific CD4+ T cells with viral peptide pools was carried out by the ViraFEST assay before sequencing. Following culture for around 10 days, CD4+ T cells were isolated. Nucleocapsid antibodies stayed negative before and after vaccination, showing no earlier SARS-CoV-2 infection. TCRdb keeps only in-frame clones here, not all; method: immunoSEQ multiplex PCR. The sample records tens of thousands of clones, roughly 70% being singletons. In regard to this clone: Its antigen is not identified.

The TCR originated in a human donor who received a COVID-19 vaccine. The chain uses TRBV5-1 and TRBJ1-1, with TRBD1 matching over 11 bases. Sequenced here: CD4+ T cells from PBMCs cultured with HCoV-OC43 spike peptides, sampled before COVID-19 vaccination. Subset denoted: HCoV-OC43 spike overlapping peptide pool stimulation. DNA of the CDR3: TGCGCCAGCAGCACAGAGGACAGGGGGCCCACTGAAGCTTTCTTT. This sequence encodes CASSTEDRGPTEAFF.